The 7 T cell receptor beta chains given below trace back to one sample, sequenced in a study of T cells in Graves' hyperthyroidism and ophthalmopathy. Using RNA transcripts as the source, TCR beta CDR3 regions were amplified. An initial round of RT-PCR targeting the TCR CDR3 relied on the HTBI primer set. TCRdb re-called the multiplex PCR reads with MiXCR, one entry per CDR3 protein. Of 300,000 to 450,000 distinct CDR3 sequences in the sample, about 15% were seen once. Sequencing input: blood. These receptors were collected from a woman aged 25 to 39 with Graves' ophthalmopathy.

In this sample, this clonotype turned up many times. The chain has TRBV7-2 and TRBJ1-1; 8 bases are a match to TRBD1. With V trimmed by 6 bases and J by 0 bases, 9 bases remained unmatched. Germline CDR1 is SGHTA and CDR2 is FQGNSA. The CDR3 runs to 16 residues. The CDR3: CASRQQGGTVNTEAFF. CDR3 nucleotides: TGTGCCAGCAGACAACAGGGGGGGACGGTGAACACTGAAGCTTTCTTT.

There are many counts of this clonotype. This chain connects TRBV6-1 to TRBJ2-7; 10 bases map to TRBD2. Losses at the gene ends were 4 bases for V and 7 bases for J; bases not matched to a gene: 10. This CDR3 is built from 15 residues. From germline, CDR1 is MNHNS and CDR2 SASEGT. CDR3 amino acids: CASSGSPGLANEQYF. For the CDR3, the DNA is TGTGCCAGCAGTGGTTCCCCGGGACTAGCGAATGAGCAGTACTTC.

This clonotype has only a few counts. J is TRBJ2-1 and V is TRBV9, with 9 positions matching TRBD1. Germline V CDR1 and CDR2: SGDLS, YYNGEE. This CDR3 has 15 amino acids. With V trimmed by 4 bases and J by 3 bases, 5 bases remained unmatched. The CDR3 region has the DNA TGTGCCAGCAGCTTAACAGGGGGCTTCTACAATGAGCAGTTCTTC. It specifies CASSLTGGFYNEQFF.

V and J are TRBV2 and TRBJ2-5; D gene uncertain. Germline V gene lookup returns CDR1 SNHLY and CDR2 FYNNEI. Trimming shortened V by 1 base and J by 7 bases, and 22 bases separated the two germline ends. The CDR3 covers 17 residues. The CDR3 DNA reads as TGTGCCAGCAGTGAAGAGCCTATGGACGGGCCCCTATTGACCCAGTACTTC. Amino acids: CASSEEPMDGPLLTQYF.

This chain connects TRBV20-1 to TRBJ1-3, with unresolved D. CDR1 and CDR2 from the germline V gene are DFQATT and SNEGSKA (reference sequence). Between the trimmed V and J ends, which lost 0 bases and 2 bases, there was a span of 14 bases. The CDR3 runs 16 residues. CDR3 in DNA: TGCAGTGCTAGAGATAGTAGGGCGGATGCTGGAAACACCATATATTTT. Protein product: CSARDSRADAGNTIYF.

There are many counts of this clonotype. J is TRBJ2-5 and V is TRBV27; 11 bases align to TRBD1. CDR3 length equals 14 residues. The germline V gene encodes CDR1 MNHEY and CDR2 SMNVEV (reference sequence). After removal of 5 bases from V and 5 bases from J, the junction contained 4 bases not matched to a gene. CDR3 coding DNA: TGTGCCAGCAGTCGGACAGGGGGCCTGGAGACCCAGTACTTC. The encoded protein is CASSRTGGLETQYF.

This clonotype was observed a handful of times. V gene TRBV6-1 combines with J gene TRBJ2-7, with D maybe TRBD2 (6 bases). The CDR3 runs 17 residues. V was shortened by 4 bases and J by 4 bases, with 23 bases between the two germline ends. The germline V gene has CDR1 MNHNS and CDR2 SASEGT. CDR3 amino acids: CASSGLLSGRSGYEQYF. Written as DNA, the CDR3 is TGTGCCAGCAGTGGGCTCCTTTCGGGGAGGTCGGGGTACGAGCAGTACTTC.